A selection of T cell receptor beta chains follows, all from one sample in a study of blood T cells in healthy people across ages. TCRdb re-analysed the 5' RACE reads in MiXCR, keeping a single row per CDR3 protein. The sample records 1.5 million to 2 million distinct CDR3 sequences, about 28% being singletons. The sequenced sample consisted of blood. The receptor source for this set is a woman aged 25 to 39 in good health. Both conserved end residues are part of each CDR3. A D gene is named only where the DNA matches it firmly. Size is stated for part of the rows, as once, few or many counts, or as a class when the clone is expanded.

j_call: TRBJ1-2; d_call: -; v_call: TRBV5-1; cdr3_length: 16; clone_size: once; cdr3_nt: TGCGCCAGCAGCCCCGACCCCTACCGTGCTAACTATGGCTGCACCTTC; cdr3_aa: CASSPDPYRANYGCTF
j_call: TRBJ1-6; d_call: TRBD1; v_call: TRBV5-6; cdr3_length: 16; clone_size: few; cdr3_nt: TGTGCCAGCAGCTTGCGAGGGGGCAACTATAATTCACCCCTCCACTTT; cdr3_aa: CASSLRGGNYNSPLHF
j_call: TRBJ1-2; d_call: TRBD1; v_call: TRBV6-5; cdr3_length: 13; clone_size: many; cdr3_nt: TGTGCCAGCAGTCCACAGGGGACTGGGGGCTACACCTTC; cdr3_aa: CASSPQGTGGYTF
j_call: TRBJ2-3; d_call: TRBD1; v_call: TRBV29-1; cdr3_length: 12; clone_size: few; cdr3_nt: TGCAGCGTCGGAGACAGGGCAGATACGCAGTATTTT; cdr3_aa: CSVGDRADTQYF
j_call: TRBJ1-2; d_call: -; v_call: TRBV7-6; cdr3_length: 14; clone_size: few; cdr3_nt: TGTGCCAGCAGCCAAAGGGGGGCCCGAGAGGGCTACACCTTC; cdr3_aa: CASSQRGAREGYTF
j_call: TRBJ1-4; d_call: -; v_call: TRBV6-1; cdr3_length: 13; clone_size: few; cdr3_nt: TGTGCCAGCATGGGGGGGACTAATGAAAAACTGTTTTTT; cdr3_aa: CASMGGTNEKLFF
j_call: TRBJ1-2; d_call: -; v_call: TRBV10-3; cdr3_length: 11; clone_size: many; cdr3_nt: TGTGCCATCAGTGATGGGGATGGCTACACCTTC; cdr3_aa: CAISDGDGYTF
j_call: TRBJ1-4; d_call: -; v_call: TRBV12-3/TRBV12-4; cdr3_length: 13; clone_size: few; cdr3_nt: TGTGCCAGCAGGGGGGCTTCTTACGAAAAACTGTTTTTT; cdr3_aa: CASRGASYEKLFF
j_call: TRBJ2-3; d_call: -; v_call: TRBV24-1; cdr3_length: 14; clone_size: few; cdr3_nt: TGTGCCACCAGTGCCTTCGGAGGGGAAGATACGCAGTATTTT; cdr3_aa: CATSAFGGEDTQYF
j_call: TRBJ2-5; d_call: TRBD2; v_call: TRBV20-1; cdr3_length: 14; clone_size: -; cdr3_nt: TGCAGTGCTAGCAAGACTAGCGGAGAAGAGACCCAGTACTTC; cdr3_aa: CSASKTSGEETQYF
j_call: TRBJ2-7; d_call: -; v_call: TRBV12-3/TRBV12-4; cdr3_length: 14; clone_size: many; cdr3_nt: TGTGCCAGCAGCAACAACAGGGAGAACTACGAGCAGTACTTC; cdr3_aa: CASSNNRENYEQYF
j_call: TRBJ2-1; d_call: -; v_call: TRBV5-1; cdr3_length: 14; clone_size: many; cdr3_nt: TGCGCCAGCCAGAGGGGGGATTTCAACAATGAGCAGTTCTTC; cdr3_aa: CASQRGDFNNEQFF
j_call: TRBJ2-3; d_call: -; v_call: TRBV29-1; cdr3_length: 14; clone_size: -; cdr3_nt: TGCAGCGGAAGGGTAGGAGGAAGCACAGATACGCAGTATTTT; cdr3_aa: CSGRVGGSTDTQYF
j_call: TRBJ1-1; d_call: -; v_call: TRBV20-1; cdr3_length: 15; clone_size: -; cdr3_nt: TGCAGTACTCCAAAGACGGGTAACGTGAACACTGAAGCTTTCTTT; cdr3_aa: CSTPKTGNVNTEAFF
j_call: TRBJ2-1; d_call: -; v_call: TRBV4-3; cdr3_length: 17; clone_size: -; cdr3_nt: TGCGCCAGCAGCCAAGGTGTGGTAGCCGGCTCCTACAATGAGCAGTTCTTC; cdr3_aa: CASSQGVVAGSYNEQFF
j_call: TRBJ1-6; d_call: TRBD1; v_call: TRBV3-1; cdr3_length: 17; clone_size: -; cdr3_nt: TGTGCCAGCAGCCACTACGCGAGGGGGCTGAACAATTCACCCCTCCACTTT; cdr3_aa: CASSHYARGLNNSPLHF
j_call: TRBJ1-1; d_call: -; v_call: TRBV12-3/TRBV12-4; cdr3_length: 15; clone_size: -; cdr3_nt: TGTGCCAGCAGTCCCCCGTGGCAGGGGAACACTGAAGCTTTCTTT; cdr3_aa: CASSPPWQGNTEAFF
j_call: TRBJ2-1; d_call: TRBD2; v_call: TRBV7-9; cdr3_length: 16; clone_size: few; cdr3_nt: TGTGCCAGCACCTTGGGGGTCGTAGCGGGGGGAAGTGAGCAGTTCTTC; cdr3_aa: CASTLGVVAGGSEQFF
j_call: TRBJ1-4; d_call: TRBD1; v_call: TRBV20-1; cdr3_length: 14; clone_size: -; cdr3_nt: TGCAGCCCGAACCCGGGACAGGGAGGGGAAAAACTGTTTTTT; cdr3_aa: CSPNPGQGGEKLFF
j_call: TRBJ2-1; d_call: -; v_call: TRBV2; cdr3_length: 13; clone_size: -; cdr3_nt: TGTGCCAGCAAAGCCCGCTCCTACAATGAGCAGTTCTTC; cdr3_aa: CASKARSYNEQFF
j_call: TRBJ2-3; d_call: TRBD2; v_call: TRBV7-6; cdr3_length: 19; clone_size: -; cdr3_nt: TGTGCCAGCAGCTCGAAAGGACTAGCGGGAGGCCCCAGGACAGATACGCAGTATTTT; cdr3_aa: CASSSKGLAGGPRTDTQYF
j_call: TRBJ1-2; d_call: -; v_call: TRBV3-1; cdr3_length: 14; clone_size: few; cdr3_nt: TGTGCCAGCAGCCGTCAAGGAAGGGAAAATGGCTACACCTTC; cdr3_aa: CASSRQGRENGYTF
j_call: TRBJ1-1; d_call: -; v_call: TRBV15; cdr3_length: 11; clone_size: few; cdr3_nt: TGTGCCACCAGCGGACATACTGAAGCTTTCTTT; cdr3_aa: CATSGHTEAFF
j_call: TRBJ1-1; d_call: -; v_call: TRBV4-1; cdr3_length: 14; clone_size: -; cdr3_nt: TGCGCCAGCAGCCGCACCATAAGGAGCTCTGAAGCTTTCTTT; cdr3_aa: CASSRTIRSSEAFF
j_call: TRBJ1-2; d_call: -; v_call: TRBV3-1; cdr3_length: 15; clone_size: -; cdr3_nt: TGCGCCAGCAGCCTTGAGGGACTCCGGGTCAGGGGCTACACCTTC; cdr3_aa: CASSLEGLRVRGYTF
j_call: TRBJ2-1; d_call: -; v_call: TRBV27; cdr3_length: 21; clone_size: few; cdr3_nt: TGTGCCAGCAGTTTATCGAATACCGCCTGGGGAGGGGGCGGGGCCAACAATGAGCAGTTCTTC; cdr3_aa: CASSLSNTAWGGGGANNEQFF
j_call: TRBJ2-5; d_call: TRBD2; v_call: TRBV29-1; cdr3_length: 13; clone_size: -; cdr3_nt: TGCAGCGCCCCCGGAGCGGGATCCGAGACCCAGTACTTC; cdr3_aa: CSAPGAGSETQYF
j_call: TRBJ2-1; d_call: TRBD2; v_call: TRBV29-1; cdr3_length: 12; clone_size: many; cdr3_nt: TGCAGCGCCGGGACTAGCGGGAATGAGCAGTTCTTC; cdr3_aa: CSAGTSGNEQFF
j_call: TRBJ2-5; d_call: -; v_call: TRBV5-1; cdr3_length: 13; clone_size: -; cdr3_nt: TGCGCCAGCAGCCGAGAACAACGCAATGAGCAGTACTTC; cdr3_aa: CASSREQRNEQYF
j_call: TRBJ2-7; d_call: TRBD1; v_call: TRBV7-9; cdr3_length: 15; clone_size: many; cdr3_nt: TGTGCCAGCAGCCGGGACAGGGAGGGGCCCTACGAGCAGTACTTC; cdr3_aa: CASSRDREGPYEQYF
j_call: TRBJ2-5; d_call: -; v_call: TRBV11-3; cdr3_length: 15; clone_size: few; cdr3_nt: TGTGCCAGCAGCCCCGGCGAGCGGATACAAGAGACCCAGTACTTC; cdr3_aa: CASSPGERIQETQYF
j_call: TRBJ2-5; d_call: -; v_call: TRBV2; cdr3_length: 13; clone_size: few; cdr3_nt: TGTGCCACCCTAGGACAGACACAAGAGACCCAGTACTTC; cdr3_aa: CATLGQTQETQYF
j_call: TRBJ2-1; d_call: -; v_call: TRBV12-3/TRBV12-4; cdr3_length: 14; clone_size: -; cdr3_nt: TGTGCCAGCAGTTTAGCCCCGCCGGACAATGAGCAGTTCTTC; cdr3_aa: CASSLAPPDNEQFF
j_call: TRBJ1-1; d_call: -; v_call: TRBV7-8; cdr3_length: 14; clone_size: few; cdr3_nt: TGTGCCAGCAGCAAATCGACAGGGAACACTGAAGCTTTCTTT; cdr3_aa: CASSKSTGNTEAFF